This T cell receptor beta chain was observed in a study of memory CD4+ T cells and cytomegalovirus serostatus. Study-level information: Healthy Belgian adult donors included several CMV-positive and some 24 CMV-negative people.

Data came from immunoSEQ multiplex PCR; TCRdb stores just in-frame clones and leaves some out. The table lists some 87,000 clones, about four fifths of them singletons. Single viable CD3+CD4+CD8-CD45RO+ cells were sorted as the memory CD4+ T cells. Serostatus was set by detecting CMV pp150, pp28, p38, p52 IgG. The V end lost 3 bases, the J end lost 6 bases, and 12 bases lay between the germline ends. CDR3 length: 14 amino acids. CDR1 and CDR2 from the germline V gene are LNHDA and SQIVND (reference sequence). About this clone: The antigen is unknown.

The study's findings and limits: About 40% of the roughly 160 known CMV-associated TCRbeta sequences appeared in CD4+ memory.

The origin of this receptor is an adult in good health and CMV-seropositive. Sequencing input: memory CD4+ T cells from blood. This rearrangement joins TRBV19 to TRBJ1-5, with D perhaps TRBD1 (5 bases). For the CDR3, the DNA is TGTGCCAGTAGTATGGGGCAGTTTGGTCAGCCCCAGCATTTT. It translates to CASSMGQFGQPQHF.